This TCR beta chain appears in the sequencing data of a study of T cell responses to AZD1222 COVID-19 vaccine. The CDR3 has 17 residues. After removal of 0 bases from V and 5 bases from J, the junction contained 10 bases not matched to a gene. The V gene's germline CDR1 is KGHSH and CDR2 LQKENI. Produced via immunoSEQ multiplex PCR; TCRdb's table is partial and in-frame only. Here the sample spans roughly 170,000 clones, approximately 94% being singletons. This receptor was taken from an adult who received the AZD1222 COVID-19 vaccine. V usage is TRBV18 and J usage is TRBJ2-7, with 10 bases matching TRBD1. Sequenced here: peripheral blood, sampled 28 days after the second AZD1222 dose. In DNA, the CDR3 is TGTGCCAGCTCACCACCGGGACAGGGGAAGGATTCCCACGAGCAGTACTTC. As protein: CASSPPGQGKDSHEQYF.